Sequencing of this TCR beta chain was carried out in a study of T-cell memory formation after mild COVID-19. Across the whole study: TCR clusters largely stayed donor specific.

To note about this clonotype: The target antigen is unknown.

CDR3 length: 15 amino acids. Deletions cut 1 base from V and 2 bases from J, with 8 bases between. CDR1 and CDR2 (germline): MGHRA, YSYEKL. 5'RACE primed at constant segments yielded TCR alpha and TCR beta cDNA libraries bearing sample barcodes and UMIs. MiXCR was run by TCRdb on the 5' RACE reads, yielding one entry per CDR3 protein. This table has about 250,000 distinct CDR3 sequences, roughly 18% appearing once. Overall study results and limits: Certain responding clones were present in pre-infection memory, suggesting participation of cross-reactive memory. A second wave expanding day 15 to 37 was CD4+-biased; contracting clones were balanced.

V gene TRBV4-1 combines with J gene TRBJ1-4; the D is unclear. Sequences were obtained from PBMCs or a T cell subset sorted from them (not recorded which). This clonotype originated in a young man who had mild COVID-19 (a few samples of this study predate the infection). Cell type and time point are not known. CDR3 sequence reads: CASSQVRATNEKLFF. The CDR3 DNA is TGCGCCAGCAGCCAAGTCCGGGCCACTAATGAAAAACTGTTTTTT.